These 5 T cell receptor beta chains were all obtained from the same sample, sequenced in a study of T-cell memory formation after mild COVID-19 (dated by TCRdb to the early 2020s). The library was made by 5' RACE. The reads were generated on an Illumina NovaSeq 6000. The public reads were reanalyzed by TCRdb: fastp trimming at Q25, MiXCR alignment, in-frame beta chains only. Each entry merges the rows of one CDR3 protein and shows their most common DNA and genes. This sample has about 240,000 distinct CDR3 sequences in its table, and over 8.5% of those were observed once. The top ten hold roughly a fifth of the sample. The specimen was PBMCs or a T cell subset sorted from them (not recorded which). The source is a man aged 18 to 30 who had mild COVID-19 (a few samples of this study predate the infection). The sample titles of this study are shuffled in the database, so cell type and time point are left out; the donor was told from shared clones.

The chain recombines TRBV4-3 with TRBJ2-7, with TRBD1 matching 9 bases. Germline V gene lookup returns CDR1 LGHNA and CDR2 YSLEER. This CDR3 has 20 amino acids. The V segment lost 0 bases and the J segment 0 bases; nucleotides outside the gene matches: 15. The CDR3 DNA sequence: TGCGCCAGCAGCCAAGATGTGGGCCTACTAGGACAGGGGAGCTCCTACGAGCAGTACTTC. Protein: CASSQDVGLLGQGSSYEQYF.

Only a few counts were recorded for this clonotype. The chain employs TRBV11-2 and TRBJ2-5, with 9 bases that match TRBD1. The junction had 9 bases not matched to a gene; V was cut back by 5 bases and J by 5 bases. From germline, CDR1 is SGHAT and CDR2 FQNNGV. The CDR3 totals 15 residues. This CDR3 is CASSPVGTGRETQYF. CDR3 DNA: TGTGCCAGCAGCCCGGTCGGGACAGGGAGGGAGACCCAGTACTTC.

The chain uses TRBV28 and TRBJ2-7; no firm D call. Germline assignment: CDR1 MDHEN and CDR2 SYDVKM. V lost 5 bases and J lost 6, with 8 bases in between. This CDR3 contains 11 residues. CDR3 amino acids: CASSSPGEQYV. The CDR3 coding sequence is TGTGCCAGCAGTAGCCCGGGCGAGCAGTACGTC.

This clonotype showed up just a few times. The J gene is TRBJ1-2, the V gene TRBV7-9, with 9 bases aligning to TRBD1. After removal of 2 bases from V and 6 bases from J, the junction contained 7 bases not matched to a gene. The germline V gene has CDR1 SEHNR and CDR2 FQNEAQ (reference sequence). The CDR3 extends over 15 amino acids. The CDR3 is CASSLFVGTGHGYTF. The CDR3 coding sequence is TGTGCCAGCAGCTTATTCGTGGGGACAGGGCATGGCTACACCTTC.

This clonotype has just a few counts. The chain recombines TRBV7-2 with TRBJ1-1, with D possibly TRBD1 on 5 matching bases. The CDR3 runs to 16 residues. Germline CDR1 reads SGHTA; CDR2 reads FQGNSA. With 6 bases removed from V and 0 bases from J, the gap between germline ends came to 17 bases. The CDR3 nucleotides are TGTGCCAGCAGTAGGGGACTGACCGAGGTGAACACTGAAGCTTTCTTT. Amino acid sequence: CASSRGLTEVNTEAFF.